The present entry profiles one T cell receptor (beta chain) with its context. Its target is not known. Germline CDR1 is SQVTM and CDR2 is ANQGSEA. V shed 7 bases, J shed 7 bases, and the junction held 15 bases outside the gene matches. The CDR3 has 14 residues. The record originates from a study of post-analysis software for immune sequencing data. Study-level findings and limits: TRBV5-6, TRBV5-1 and TRBV20-1 belonged to a set of about five TRBV segments that were more frequent in patients than controls. Normalized Chao1 diversity was significantly reduced in patients versus controls.

Unique-molecular-identifier-tagged TCR beta cDNA libraries were used. In TCRdb, the PCR reads were re-called with MiXCR into one record per CDR3 protein. The repertoire holds 750,000 to 950,000 distinct CDR3 sequences, with under 70% as singletons. Sequenced material: blood. The V call is TRBV29-1, the J call TRBJ1-2; 7 positions agree with TRBD1. The sequence came from a girl between 5 and 17 years old with multiple sclerosis. CDR3 in amino acids: CSDRQGADSGGYTF. Here the CDR3 DNA reads TGCAGCGACCGACAGGGCGCCGATTCCGGTGGCTACACCTTC. The whole variable domain, filled in from reference TRBV29-1 and TRBJ1-2, reads SAVISQKPSRDICQRGTSLTIQCQVDSQVTMMFWYRQQPGQSLTLIATANQGSEATYESGFVIDKFPISRPNLTFSTLTVSNMSPEDSSIYLCSDRQGADSGGYTFGSGTRLTVV.